A selection of T cell receptor beta chains follows, all from one sample in a study of cytomegalovirus exposure and HLA in healthy donors. Here immunoSEQ multiplex PCR was the method, and the copy in TCRdb shows in-frame clones only, minus some. The data hold roughly 190,000 clones, with more than 75% observed a single time. Sequencing input: PBMCs. All receptors come from a woman aged 18 to 35 in good health and CMV-seronegative. The CDR3 runs from the conserved cysteine through the conserved F or W. D genes are given only for firm matches. The size of a clone is reported for some rows only, either as once, few or many, or as a class for expanded clones.

>-|TRBJ1-5|TRBV25-1|16|-
TGTGCCAGCAGTGAATCGGGAGTGTGGGGTTATCAGCCCCAGCATTTT
CASSESGVWGYQPQHF
>-|TRBJ1-2|TRBV29-1|13|-
TGCAGCGGGGGGTCCGGGGGGGCGGATGGCTACACCTTC
CSGGSGGADGYTF
>-|TRBJ1-2|TRBV6-5|13|-
TGTGCCAGCAGTTACTCATGGGAGGGCGGCTACACCTTC
CASSYSWEGGYTF
>-|TRBJ1-3|TRBV28|16|-
TGTGCCAGCAGTCACCTATCCCTTCAGGGGGGAAACACCATATATTTT
CASSHLSLQGGNTIYF
>-|TRBJ1-5|TRBV6-1|14|-
TGTGCCAGCAGTCCTGAACTGGGCAATCAGCCCCAGCATTTT
CASSPELGNQPQHF
>-|TRBJ1-4|TRBV27|15|-
TGTGCCAGCAGTCCAAGCCCCGTCCGGAGCGAAAAACTGTTTTTT
CASSPSPVRSEKLFF
>-|TRBJ2-5|TRBV10-3|12|-
TGTGCCATTGCGACAGATCAAGAGACCCAGTACTTC
CAIATDQETQYF
>TRBD1|TRBJ1-1|TRBV5-4|13|-
TGTGCCAGCAGCTACAGGGGAAGTACTGAAGCTTTCTTT
CASSYRGSTEAFF
>TRBD2|TRBJ2-7|TRBV15|13|-
TGTGCCACTGCTAGCGGGAGGGCCCGCGAGCAGTACTTC
CATASGRAREQYF
>TRBD1|TRBJ1-2|TRBV11-2|16|-
TGTGCCAGCAGTCCAGGACAGGGGGATTTAGACTATGGCTACACCTTC
CASSPGQGDLDYGYTF
>-|TRBJ1-1|TRBV10-3|14|few
TGTGCCATCGGGAGGCAGGGAACGAACACTGAAGCTTTCTTT
CAIGRQGTNTEAFF
>TRBD2|TRBJ2-7|TRBV11-2|17|-
TGTGCCAGCAGCGATACCATTGCCGGGGGGGTACCCTACGAGCAGTACTTC
CASSDTIAGGVPYEQYF
>TRBD1|TRBJ1-2|TRBV30|16|-
TGTGCCTGGAACAGGGGATTTAACTCCTCTCTGTCGGGCTACACCTTC
CAWNRGFNSSLSGYTF
>-|TRBJ1-5|TRBV10-3|14|-
TGTGCCATCAGTGAGGCTAATAGCAATCAGCCCCAGCATTTT
CAISEANSNQPQHF
>-|TRBJ1-3|TRBV7-6|15|-
TGTGCCAGCAGCAGCAGGGCCGCCTCTGGAAACACCATATATTTT
CASSSRAASGNTIYF
>-|TRBJ1-1|TRBV10-1|14|-
TGCGCCAGCAGTGCATCCCCGCGAGGTTCTGAAGCTTTCTTT
CASSASPRGSEAFF
>-|TRBJ2-1|TRBV12-5|14|-
TGTGCTAGTGGTTCGGGGAGGCAAGGGAATGAGCAGTTCTTC
CASGSGRQGNEQFF
>-|TRBJ2-2|TRBV27|14|-
TGTGCCAGCAGATTAAGAGATACCACCGGGGAGCTGTTTTTT
CASRLRDTTGELFF
>TRBD1|TRBJ1-2|TRBV14|15|-
TGTGCCAGCAGCCAAGCTGGGACAGGGGTGTATGGCTACACCTTC
CASSQAGTGVYGYTF
>-|TRBJ1-3|TRBV9|17|-
TGTGCCAGCAGCTTCGGACACTCCGGAAACTCTGGAAACACCATATATTTT
CASSFGHSGNSGNTIYF
>TRBD2|TRBJ2-7|TRBV5-1|16|-
TGCGCCAGCAGACTGGGCGGGAGCATCTTCTCCTACGAGCAGTACTTC
CASRLGGSIFSYEQYF
>-|TRBJ2-3|TRBV5-6|13|-
TGTGCCAGCAGCCCAGACAGGACAGATACGCAGTATTTT
CASSPDRTDTQYF
>-|TRBJ2-7|TRBV12-5|11|-
TGTGCTAGTGGTCGGAGGGCCGAGCAGTACTTC
CASGRRAEQYF
>-|TRBJ2-5|TRBV18|13|-
TGTGCCAGCTCACCACGGCAGGGGGAGACCCAGTACTTC
CASSPRQGETQYF
>-|TRBJ1-5|TRBV5-7|14|-
TGTGCCAGCAGTTTGAACAGGGAAAATCAGCCCCAGCATTTT
CASSLNRENQPQHF
>TRBD2|TRBJ2-2|TRBV27|14|few
TGTGCCAGCAGGCCTAGCGGGGGCACCGGGGAGCTGTTTTTT
CASRPSGGTGELFF
>TRBD1|TRBJ1-2|TRBV5-4|13|-
TGTGCCAGCAGCCCGACAGGGGGAGGGAGCTACACCTTC
CASSPTGGGSYTF
>-|TRBJ1-5|TRBV5-5|16|-
TGTGCCAGCAGCTTGTATCCAGGGGAAAGCAATCAGCCCCAGCATTTT
CASSLYPGESNQPQHF
>-|TRBJ1-5|TRBV10-1|12|-
TGCGCCAGCAGTGATGGAGAACAGCCCCAGCATTTT
CASSDGEQPQHF
>TRBD1|TRBJ2-5|TRBV2|15|-
TGTGCCAGCAGTGATTGGGACAGACACCAAGAGACCCAGTACTTC
CASSDWDRHQETQYF
>-|TRBJ2-7|TRBV4-1|16|-
TGCGCCAGCAGCCTAATACCCAACAGGGACTCCTACGAGCAGTACTTC
CASSLIPNRDSYEQYF
>-|TRBJ1-1|TRBV30|14|-
TGTGCCTGGAGAGTACAGGGACGGGACACTGAAGCTTTCTTT
CAWRVQGRDTEAFF
>TRBD1|TRBJ1-4|TRBV30|12|few
TGTGCCTTGGACAGGGTCAATGAAAAACTGTTTTTT
CALDRVNEKLFF
>-|TRBJ2-3|TRBV5-1|15|-
TGCGCCAGCAGCTTGTCTCTGTCTAGCACAGATACGCAGTATTTT
CASSLSLSSTDTQYF
>-|TRBJ2-7|TRBV19|14|-
TGTGCCAGTAGTATAGGACCTAGCAGATACGAGCAGTACTTC
CASSIGPSRYEQYF
>-|TRBJ1-1|TRBV5-1|14|-
TGCGCCAGCAGCTTTGACAGACTGAACACTGAAGCTTTCTTT
CASSFDRLNTEAFF
>-|TRBJ1-2|TRBV5-1|15|-
TGCGCCAGCAGTTGGACAGACACAACTGACTATGGCTACACCTTC
CASSWTDTTDYGYTF
>TRBD1|TRBJ2-3|TRBV11-2|15|-
TGTGCCAGCAGCCTAGGGGACAGAGACACAGATACGCAGTATTTT
CASSLGDRDTDTQYF
>-|TRBJ2-4|TRBV2|13|-
TGTGCCAGCAGTGAAAACACCGGGAACATTCAGTACTTT
CASSENTGNIQYF
>TRBD2|TRBJ2-5|TRBV7-8|18|once
TGTGCCAGCAGCAAAGGGACTAGCGGGGGGGTACGTGTGGAGACCCAGTACTTC
CASSKGTSGGVRVETQYF
>TRBD2|TRBJ2-3|TRBV29-1|17|-
TGCAGCGTAGTGGGACTAGCGGGAGTGGGTAGCACAGATACGCAGTATTTT
CSVVGLAGVGSTDTQYF
>TRBD2|TRBJ2-1|TRBV7-9|14|-
TGTGCCAGCAGCCCAGGAGGGGAGGGGTATGAGCAGTTCTTC
CASSPGGEGYEQFF
>-|TRBJ2-2|TRBV7-7|12|-
TGTGCCAGCAGCCAAACATCCGGGGAGCTGTTTTTT
CASSQTSGELFF
>TRBD1|TRBJ2-5|TRBV5-4|15|-
TGTGCCAGCAGCCCGGACAGGGTCAACCGCAGAACCCAGTACTTC
CASSPDRVNRRTQYF
>TRBD1|TRBJ1-1|TRBV6-5|14|-
TGTGCCAGCAACCGGGGACAGTACGACACTGAAGCTTTCTTT
CASNRGQYDTEAFF
>-|TRBJ1-1|TRBV30|12|-
TGTGCCTGGAGTAAGGCGGCCACTGAAGCTTTCTTT
CAWSKAATEAFF
>TRBD1|TRBJ1-2|TRBV27|13|-
TGTGCCAGCAGTTTAGCACAGGGGGGTGGCTACACCTTC
CASSLAQGGGYTF
>-|TRBJ1-6|TRBV20-1|11|-
TGCAGTGCCAGAGAGGGGCCACCCCTCCACTTT
CSAREGPPLHF
>-|TRBJ1-5|TRBV6-5|15|-
TGTGCCAGCAGTCGGACAGTAGATCACAATCAGCCCCAGCATTTT
CASSRTVDHNQPQHF
>TRBD1|TRBJ1-1|TRBV10-1|13|-
TGCGCCAGCAGCCGGACAGGGGGCACTGAAGCTTTCTTT
CASSRTGGTEAFF
>TRBD2|TRBJ2-7|TRBV5-1|15|-
TGCGCCAGCAGCTGGACTAGCGGGGGGATCAACGAGCAGTACTTC
CASSWTSGGINEQYF